These 9 T cell receptor beta chains were sequenced from one sample in a study of T cells expressing NK-cell markers. TCRdb reprocessed the 5' RACE reads and stores each CDR3 protein as one record, lacking DNA. This sample's clone table lists over 100,000 distinct CDR3 sequences. Material for sequencing was blood T cells: a sorted CD56 or NKG2C T cell subset, CD4+ or CD8+ T cells, or bulk PBMC T cells (not recorded which). All receptors come from a woman between 18 and 69 years old in good health.

V usage is TRBV12-3 or TRBV12-4 and J usage is TRBJ1-6; absent DNA, TCRdb's TRBD1 call cannot be checked. This CDR3 has 14 amino acids. Here the CDR3 reads CASSAAGVNSPLHF.

The V call is TRBV20-1, the J call TRBJ2-1; with no DNA, the TCRdb D assignment of TRBD2 cannot be verified. Germline assignment: CDR1 DFQATT and CDR2 SNEGSKA (reference sequence). The CDR3 loop spans 14 amino acids. The CDR3 region is CSANGLAENNEQFF.

The rearrangement joins TRBV20-1 to TRBJ2-5; TCRdb lists TRBD1, though no DNA is available to test this call. Germline loops: CDR1 DFQATT, CDR2 SNEGSKA (reference sequence). The CDR3 covers 12 residues. CDR3 loop: CSARDLAPSEYF.

The rearrangement uses TRBV9 and TRBJ1-2; checking the TCRdb D call of TRBD1 is not possible without DNA. The CDR3 consists of 16 residues. From germline, CDR1 is SGDLS and CDR2 YYNGEE. The CDR3 loop reads CASSVERDTSNYGYTF.

The chain is built from TRBV12-3 or TRBV12-4 and TRBJ2-7; TCRdb's D call of TRBD1 is untestable without DNA. There are 14 residues in the CDR3. The CDR3 spells CASSLAPRSYEQYF.

The chain employs TRBV10-1 and TRBJ2-1; TCRdb picks TRBD2, but there is no DNA to check that call. Per germline, CDR1 WNHNN and CDR2 SYGVQD (reference sequence). The CDR3 consists of 15 residues. The CDR3 loop is CASSTSGLHDGEQFF.

The CDR3 protein is CASSLMPVGNTIYF. This chain uses TRBV5-6 with TRBJ1-3. The CDR3 consists of 14 residues. CDR1 SGHDT and CDR2 YYEEEE come from the germline V gene. The full variable domain, its missing parts supplied by reference TRBV5-6 and TRBJ1-3, is DAGVTQSPTHLIKTRGQQVTLRCSPKSGHDTVSWYQQALGQGPQFIFQYYEEEERQRGNFPDRFSGHQFPNYSSELNVNALLLGDSALYLCASSLMPVGNTIYFGEGSWLTVV.

This rearrangement joins TRBV12-3 or TRBV12-4 to TRBJ2-3; TCRdb selects TRBD2, and the lack of DNA leaves this call unchecked. The length of the CDR3 is 16 residues. The CDR3 sequence: CASSFASGGLTDTQYF.

The V call is TRBV2, the J call TRBJ2-5. The CDR3 has 14 residues. Germline CDR1 is SNHLY and CDR2 is FYNNEI. The CDR3 sequence is CASSDPALQETQYF.